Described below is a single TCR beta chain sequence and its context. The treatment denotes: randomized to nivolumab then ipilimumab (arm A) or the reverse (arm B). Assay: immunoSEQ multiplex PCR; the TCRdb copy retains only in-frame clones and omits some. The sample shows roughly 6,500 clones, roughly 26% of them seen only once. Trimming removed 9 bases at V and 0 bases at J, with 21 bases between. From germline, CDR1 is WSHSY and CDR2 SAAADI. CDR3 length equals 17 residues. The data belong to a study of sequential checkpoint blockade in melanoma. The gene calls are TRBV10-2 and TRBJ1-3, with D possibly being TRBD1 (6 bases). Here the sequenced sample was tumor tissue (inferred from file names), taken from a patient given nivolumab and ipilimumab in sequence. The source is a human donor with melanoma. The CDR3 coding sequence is TGCGCCAGTAGAAATACGGACAGAAAGAGCTCTGGAAACACCATATATTTT. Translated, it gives CASRNTDRKSSGNTIYF.